This T cell receptor beta chain emerged from a study of blood T cell repertoires in COVID-19. Across the whole study: Samples of COVID-19 (acute and convalescent) were obtained from the United States, Italy and Spain. T cells, B-cell-depleted T cells, or PBMCs provided the cDNA or gDNA that served as material.

Trimming took off 4 bases at V and 2 bases at J, with 13 bases between the two ends. Looked up from germline, CDR1 is SGHRS and CDR2 is YFSETQ. This CDR3 is built from 15 residues. Study processing details: Counts of nucleated cells, estimated from reference gene primer amplification, were obtained. Profiling relied on immunoSEQ multiplex PCR, and the TCRdb table lists in-frame clones only, not all of them. The V and J calls and clone size were taken over from that table, and D and trimming were inferred from the DNA. The sample yields some 310,000 clones, around 86% seen once. Sequencing used peripheral blood. The chain uses TRBV5-1 and TRBJ1-5, with no clear D. This TCR came from a man in his fifties or sixties with active or convalescent COVID-19. The CDR3 protein is CASSRQNQGNQPQHF. The CDR3 nucleotides read TGCGCCAGCAGCAGACAAAATCAAGGCAATCAGCCCCAGCATTTT.